This T cell receptor beta chain was captured in a study of control samples from healthy donors and cancer patients. The sample holds a few counts of this clone. Germline V gene sequence: CDR1 MDHEN, CDR2 SYDVKM. The CDR3 runs to 18 residues. The V and J ends lost 3 bases and 4 bases respectively, with 21 bases between them. Assay used: immunoSEQ multiplex PCR; TCRdb lists only in-frame clones, some missing. Here the sample spans 150,000 or so clones, approximately 94% being singletons. This chain uses TRBV28 with TRBJ2-2; tentatively, D is TRBD1 (7 bases). This sequence was found in a man in his forties or fifties in good health. Sequenced input: blood. For the CDR3, the DNA is TGTGCCAGCAGTTTCCCCATCGTGGCAGGGGGGATCACCGGGGAGCTGTTTTTT. It codes for CASSFPIVAGGITGELFF.